Presented here are 6 T cell receptor beta chains from one specimen sequenced in a study of T-cell reconstitution after alpha-beta-depleted transplantation in children. Unique molecular identifiers were incorporated when the TCRbeta library was constructed. MiXCR, applied by TCRdb to the PCR reads, yields one record per CDR3 protein. The sample shows some 600,000 distinct CDR3 sequences, roughly 13% of them seen only once. The specimen was PBMCs, mostly from graft donor cells, collected 360 days after TCRalphabeta/CD19-depleted stem cell transplant. These receptors were obtained from a male patient under 18 who had a stem cell transplant for acute myeloid leukemia, so the T cells may come from the graft donor.

CDR3 loop: CASSLAAPPGTGKFF. In nucleotides, the CDR3 is TGTGCCAGCAGCTTAGCTGCCCCACCCGGGACAGGGAAGTTCTTC. The rearrangement links TRBV7-2 to TRBJ2-1; 9 nucleotides match TRBD1. The trim removed 0 bases at V and 14 bases at J, leaving 11 bases unmatched. This CDR3 comprises 15 residues. The germline gives CDR1 SGHTA, CDR2 FQGNSA. The full variable domain, rest sourced from reference TRBV7-2 and TRBJ2-1, is GAGVSQSPSNKVTEKGKDVELRCDPISGHTALYWYRQSLGQGLEFLIYFQGNSAPDKSGLPSDRFSAERTGGSVSTLTIQRTQQEDSAVYLCASSLAAPPGTGKFFGPGTRLTVL.

The V call is TRBV28, the J call TRBJ2-7, with 7 bases matching TRBD2. Trimming cost V 3 bases and J 2 bases; bases outside gene matches: 7. This CDR3 is built from 15 residues. CDR1 is MDHEN and CDR2 is SYDVKM in the germline V gene. The CDR3 here is CASSFGLAAAYEQYF. The CDR3 bases are TGTGCCAGCAGTTTTGGTCTAGCGGCCGCCTACGAGCAGTACTTC. Filled out from reference TRBV28 and TRBJ2-7, the complete variable domain reads DVKVTQSSRYLVKRTGEKVFLECVQDMDHENMFWYRQDPGLGLRLIYFSYDVKMKEKGDIPEGYSVSREKKERFSLILESASTNQTSMYLCASSFGLAAAYEQYFGPGTRLTVT.

The chain carries TRBV20-1 and TRBJ1-2; 8 bases map to TRBD1. V lost 8 bases and J lost 1; bases outside the gene matches: 9. This CDR3 region has 14 residues. In germline, CDR1 is DFQATT, CDR2 SNEGSKA (reference sequence). The CDR3 DNA reads TGCAGTCCCCCGATGACAGGGGATAACTATGGCTACACCTTC. As protein: CSPPMTGDNYGYTF.

This clonotype was seen a handful of times. The chain carries TRBV5-1 and TRBJ2-7; perhaps TRBD1 as D (6 bases). V was shortened by 9 bases and J by 2 bases, with 18 bases between the two germline ends. Germline V gene lookup returns CDR1 SGHRS and CDR2 YFSETQ. The CDR3 runs 14 residues. The DNA for the CDR3 is TGCGCCACCTCTCCGGACAGACTCACCTACGAGCAGTACTTC. It is translated as CATSPDRLTYEQYF.

This clonotype was seen a handful of times. CDR3 residues: CASSLEAISSYNEQFF. CDR3 DNA sequence: TGTGCCAGCAGCTTAGAAGCGATCAGCTCCTACAATGAGCAGTTCTTC. The chain uses TRBV11-2 and TRBJ2-1, with D hard to call. CDR3 length equals 16 residues. Germline CDR1 is SGHAT and CDR2 is FQNNGV. V was pared by 0 bases and J by 0 bases, with 9 bases between.

This clonotype has more than one count but fewer than ten. V gene TRBV30 combines with J gene TRBJ2-1; the match to TRBD2 covers 14 bases. This CDR3 spans 15 amino acids. V dropped 5 bases and J dropped 8; count of bases not matched to a gene: 8. Germline CDR1 and CDR2: GTSNPN and SVGIG (reference sequence). The CDR3 sequence: CAWGFGLAGGHEQFF. The CDR3 nucleotides read TGTGCCTGGGGTTTCGGACTAGCGGGAGGACATGAGCAGTTCTTC.